This TCR beta chain was observed in a study of T cells after yellow fever vaccination. Overall study findings and caveats: A faster peak, day 5 versus 15, was reached by the weaker secondary response.

This clonotype occurred a few times. Its antigen is not identified. CDR3 length: 16 amino acids. The germline gives CDR1 SGDLS, CDR2 YYNGEE. V was trimmed by 3 bases and J by 0 bases, leaving 14 bases between them. MiXCR, run by TCRdb on the 5' RACE reads, gives a single entry per CDR3 protein. The sample lists about 630,000 distinct CDR3 sequences, approximately 13% occurring once. The origin of this receptor is a man aged 30 to 45 who received the YFV17D yellow fever vaccine. This sample comprised PBMCs, obtained on the day of the yellow fever booster vaccination. The rearrangement uses TRBV9 and TRBJ2-3; tentatively, D is TRBD2 (6 bases). CDR3 DNA sequence: TGTGCCAGCAGCGGTGCCCCGGGACTCAGCACAGATACGCAGTATTTT. This sequence encodes CASSGAPGLSTDTQYF.